This T cell receptor beta chain was documented in a study of cytomegalovirus exposure and HLA in healthy donors (dated by TCRdb to the late 2010s). For the study in its entirety: In an earlier analysis of 587 of the donors, under 300 Gb of sequence data and roughly 100 million unique TCR beta sequences from 180 million or so T cells were reported. Donor age, sex, ethnicity and CMV serostatus were compiled alongside the repertoire data. All discovery cohort repertoires had been generated on a single sequencing platform. Approximately 310 gigabases of sequencing data and 80 million or so unique TCR sequences were included in an early release covering about 600 HLA-typed donors. Class I and class II HLA loci were covered by the typing at four-digit resolution. To decide whether each TCR beta V gene segment behaved as functional or pseudogenic, an earlier analysis of some 600 of the donors relied on high-throughput TCR beta sequencing. In a later genetic analysis, genome-wide SNP genotypes for about 65% of the roughly 670 donors were used, and that subset was treated as a discovery cohort. The study aimed to test whether signatures of past pathogen exposure could be identified by cataloging public T cell receptors. In a later analysis, previously published TCR beta repertoires from 600 to 850 donors were re-analyzed and high-resolution HLA genotyping was added so that TCR occurrence patterns could be studied. In the later analysis, no new phenotypic data were used to find candidate immune exposures; instead, reliance was placed on TCR beta sequences and their occurrence across donors. High-throughput TCR immunosequencing, statistical association of individual TCRs with disease status, and machine learning were combined to predict cytomegalovirus infection status. Because of strong linkage in the cohort, roughly five DR-DQ haplotypes were treated as single units for association and clustering. A separate validation cohort of 100 to 150 different subjects was used in addition to the approximately 700-subject first cohort. Typing coverage varied by locus: roughly 629-640 donors for A, B, C, DRB1 and DQB1; roughly 510 for DQA1; about 590 for DPA1; roughly 450 for DPB1. The genetic ancestry cluster associated with self-reported Caucasian donors included about 84% of the 350 to 500 genotyped donors. On average, roughly 240,000 unique TCR beta nucleotide sequences were sequenced per donor among 300 to 500 genotyped donors of the cohort, with 15% to 20% of those sequences being non-productive. The study profiled the T cell repertoires of about 640 subjects by immunosequencing and related them to cytomegalovirus serostatus.

V lost 0 bases and J lost 2 bases; the stretch between them is 7 bases long. The CDR3, cysteine through phenylalanine, is 14 amino acids long. The entry retains the CDR3 DNA only, 42 bases that are in frame from base 1. The germline V gene yields KGHSH for CDR1 and LQKENI for CDR2. Overall study results and their limits: A later analysis associated 16,951 TCR beta sequences with specific HLA alleles at a false discovery rate of 0.05. A group of highly shared sequence variants was considered likely to be a technical artifact of the sequencing pipeline. Immune exposure information for the cohort was limited to CMV serostatus. In a later genetic analysis, a missense DCLRE1C variant was associated with V-gene and J-gene trimming of TCR beta chains, and the association was replicated in an independent cohort. A later analysis found that HLA-associated TCR beta chains were more clonally expanded and had lower generation probabilities than equally common non-associated chains. A further reported finding was that TCR beta sequences accurately predicted the HLA-A and HLA-B alleles for most subjects in the first cohort. A later analysis reported that several top co-occurrence clusters appeared linked to parvovirus B19, influenza, CMV and Epstein-Barr virus. In a later analysis, the rate of TCR association differed among HLA loci, with DRB1 alleles having the most associated TCRs and HLA-C alleles having the fewest. When HLA alleles, especially DR and DQ, strongly co-occurred, TCR associations were difficult to assign to individual alleles. A later analysis found that most CMV-associated TCR beta chains appeared HLA-restricted, with HLA associations seemingly driven largely by CMV exposure. Most TCR sequences were seen in very few donors, while some public TCRs were found in many individuals. Some IMGT-functional V segments, including TRBV6-2 and TRBV6-3, could not be distinguished by the 87-base-pair reads and were therefore excluded. Three of the identified cytomegalovirus-associated TCR beta chains were confirmed in vitro to be specific for cytomegalovirus antigens. In this cohort, only TCR beta chains were sequenced, and detectable features were limited by the absence of alpha or paired-chain data. The earlier analysis of a few hundred of the donors excluded roughly 17 rarely observed V segments, including chromosome 9 orphons, because counts were too low. In a later genetic analysis, fewer N-insertions in productive TCRs were reported among donors in an Asian-associated ancestry cluster than the roughly 710-donor mean. Correlated functional status among segregating V segments might be attributable to linkage disequilibrium, but an unknown experimental factor could not be ruled out. Cytomegalovirus status was reported to be diagnosed by the classifier with high specificity and sensitivity in both the original and validation cohorts. According to the authors, the approach could potentially be generalized to other disease states and immunological phenotypes. A total of fewer than 200 TCR beta chains were listed by the study as associated with cytomegalovirus. Broadly in line with IMGT annotations, most TCR beta V segments showed up in productive rearrangements about 90% or about 30% of the time in an earlier analysis of several hundred of the donors. Because HLA typing was missing for some donors at each locus, association tests included only the typed subset. Roughly uniform sequencing depth across donors was assumed in presence/absence analyses, although this assumption may not hold.

The cohort was made up of approximately 670 healthy bone marrow donors. Cohort members were all nominally healthy when sampled, although unrecorded immune exposures were likely present. The donor was CMV seropositive and was included in the group of some 290 seropositive cohort members. A peripheral blood sample was provided by each donor, and peripheral blood mononuclear cells were used for TCR beta sequencing. Genomic DNA extraction from the blood cell samples was performed with the Qiagen DNeasy Blood Extraction Kit. Remarks on this clone: Its antigen is unknown. Base-call qualities are not available, and no considerably larger clone is one nucleotide away.

Libraries came from the immunoSEQ multiplex PCR assay. The multiplex PCR relied on a mix of 60 forward primers for TCR Vbeta segments and 13 reverse primers for TCR Jbeta segments. A multiplex PCR assay on genomic DNA amplified the CDR3 region of rearranged TCR beta genes. The amplified TCR beta libraries were sequenced on the Illumina HiSeq System as 87-base-pair reads. The original pipeline was this. In a later analysis, tens of millions of unique TCR beta chains were counted across the roughly 700 repertoires, and about 10 million of these chains were shared by at least two donors. A nearest-neighbor algorithm error-corrected the raw reads and collapsed the reads into unique sequences, merging closely related sequences to remove PCR and sequencing errors. To assign V, D and J gene segments, CDR3 sequences were aligned to IMGT reference sequences. For a sequence to be retained, a match of at least six nucleotides was required to both a V gene segment and a J gene segment. Rearrangements were called productive when the CDR3 lacked stop codons and stayed in frame with V and J; all others were non-productive. Following IMGT convention, CDR3 was defined as the stretch from the second conserved V-encoded cysteine up to the conserved J-encoded phenylalanine. Sequences without an unambiguous match to a single V gene segment were excluded from the earlier analysis of several hundred of the donors. In an earlier analysis of 587 of the donors, a V segment was called functional when productive rearrangements were above 56.7%, and segregating when the standard deviation between donors exceeded 5%. A statistical classification framework was built for diagnosing cytomegalovirus status from the catalog of TCR beta chain sequences. In a later analysis, TCR nucleotide sequences were compared against IMGT/GENE-DB human TR gene sequences so that V and J genes could be assigned. In a later analysis, CDR3 sequences and most-parsimonious VDJ recombination scenarios were assigned using the TCRdist pipeline. In a later analysis, every TCR beta chain was defined by the combination of its CDR3 amino acid sequence and its V-gene family, and reads without a unique V-gene family were dropped. In a later analysis, approximately 640 highly shared, low-generation-probability nucleotide sequences were removed to address suspected cross-contamination and a sequencing artifact. In a later analysis, a clonal expansion index for each public chain was calculated from normalized within-repertoire ranks of inferred template counts. In a later analysis, generation probabilities were computed using a VDJ recombination model fitted to out-of-frame rearrangements, and the results were checked against IGoR. Hypergeometric tests were used in a later analysis to score TCR-TCR, TCR-HLA and TCR-CMV co-occurrence, with a repertoire-size bias correction applied to the TCR pairs. False discovery rates were estimated in a later analysis by permuting HLA or CMV assignments 20 times. In a later analysis, co-occurring TCRs were grouped using DBSCAN, with TCRdist sequence similarity added in when clustering inside HLA-allele-positive subsets. Repertoires with fewer than 30,000 or more than 120,000 public chains, plus five repertoires with anomalous nucleotide sharing, were excluded from co-occurrence clustering. As stored in TCRdb, this immuneACCESS dataset retains in-frame rearrangements with V and J assigned. A fraction of the clones does not appear; measured against another copy, unresolved V genes explain less than half of the discrepancy, and the remainder lacks a known reason. The V and J calls and clone size were taken over from that table, and D and trimming were inferred from the DNA. The table for this sample lists roughly 77,000 clones; roughly two thirds of them were counted only once. Around 6.9% of the sample is in the top ten clones.

Sequencing was performed on PBMCs. The origin of this receptor is a woman aged 45-59 years in good health and CMV-seropositive. In this chain, TRBV18 is recombined with TRBJ1-1; the D gene is not confidently resolved. The sequence in DNA is TGTGCCAGCTCACCACCTGAGAGAAACACTGAAGCTTTCTTT. Protein translation: CASSPPERNTEAFF.